These 9 T cell receptor beta chains were sequenced from one sample in a study of blood T cells in healthy people across ages. Primed by a sample-barcoded 5' primer and a J-beta primer mix, a second PCR proceeded for 7 to 11 cycles. TCRdb ran MiXCR on the 5' RACE reads and lists one entry per CDR3 protein. Of some 550,000 distinct CDR3 sequences in the sample, 45% to 55% were seen once. The sequencing sample was made of blood. The source is a man aged 80 or over in good health.

The chain recombines TRBV5-1 with TRBJ2-5; weak D call: TRBD1 (6 bases). V shed 4 bases and J shed 0 bases, with 16 bases lying between them. The CDR3 has 16 amino acids. The germline V gene encodes CDR1 SGHRS and CDR2 YFSETQ. CDR3 coding DNA: TGCGCCAGCAGCGATACAGGGTTAAGGTACCAAGAGACCCAGTACTTC. It yields the protein CASSDTGLRYQETQYF.

The chain joins TRBV5-1 to TRBJ2-2, with TRBD2 matching 7 bases. The junction had 4 bases not matched to a gene; V was cut back by 4 bases and J by 1 base. The CDR3 is 15 amino acids. The germline gives CDR1 SGHRS, CDR2 YFSETQ. CDR3 in amino acids: CASSPGTMNTGELFF. The DNA of the CDR3 is TGCGCCAGCAGCCCGGGGACTATGAACACCGGGGAGCTGTTTTTT.

The gene calls are TRBV7-2 and TRBJ1-2; 7 bases line up with TRBD1. CDR1 is SGHTA, CDR2 FQGNSA, per germline. The CDR3 has 15 residues. J lost 5 bases, V lost 6 bases, and 12 bases had no gene match. CDR3 in DNA: TGTGCCAGCAGGCCTCAATCCGGGGGACAGTATGGCTACACCTTC. Protein: CASRPQSGGQYGYTF.

V usage is TRBV7-2 and J usage is TRBJ1-2; D is uncertain. V lost 5 bases and J lost 4, with 20 bases in between. The CDR3 is 16 residues long. Germline values: CDR1 SGHTA, CDR2 FQGNSA. In DNA form, the CDR3 reads TGTGCCAGCAGCCCGTCTGGATGGGGATCTCGCTATGGCTACACCTTC. Residues: CASSPSGWGSRYGYTF.

The chain links TRBV20-1 to TRBJ2-7, with D unclear. Germline CDR1 DFQATT, CDR2 SNEGSKA (reference sequence). The V end was cut by 0 bases, the J end by 0 bases, with 6 bases between. This CDR3 contains 13 residues. This chain's CDR3 is CSAREPTSYEQYF. In DNA form, the CDR3 reads TGCAGTGCTAGAGAACCTACCTCCTACGAGCAGTACTTC.

This clonotype was recorded at least ten times. V and J are TRBV6-6 and TRBJ2-5; TRBD1 matches at 9 bases. Germline CDR1 reads MNHNY; CDR2 reads SVGAGI (reference sequence). The CDR3 spans 14 residues. Germline trimming cut 7 bases from V and 1 base from J; bases unmatched to any gene: 4. The CDR3 bases are TGTGCCAGCATAGAGGGACAGGGCCAAGAGACCCAGTACTTC. Its translation: CASIEGQGQETQYF.

CDR3 DNA sequence: TGCAGTGCGCCTGGGACTAGCTGGGGAGAGACCCAGTACTTC. Translated, it gives CSAPGTSWGETQYF. The V and J genes are TRBV20-1 and TRBJ2-7; TRBD2 aligns across 9 bases. TRBJ2-5 explains the end of the DNA better; the J call may be wrong. Germline V lookup: CDR1 DFQATT, CDR2 SNEGSKA (reference sequence). There are 14 residues in the CDR3.

This clonotype was picked up many times. This rearrangement joins TRBV6-6 to TRBJ1-2, with TRBD1 identical over 9 bases. The CDR3 extends over 16 amino acids. From germline, CDR1 is MNHNY and CDR2 SVGAGI (reference sequence). J lost 3 bases, V lost 5 bases, and 10 bases had no gene match. This chain's CDR3 is CASSGPGDRDDYGYTF. DNA of the CDR3: TGTGCCAGCAGTGGCCCGGGGGACAGGGATGACTATGGCTACACCTTC.

This clonotype was observed at least ten times. The chain recombines TRBV27 with TRBJ2-1; D is undetermined. CDR3 length: 15 amino acids. Germline V CDR1 and CDR2: MNHEY, SMNVEV (reference sequence). Trimming shortened V by 3 bases and J by 2 bases, and 11 bases separated the two germline ends. The CDR3 reads CASSFGGTTYNEQFF. The CDR3 DNA is TGTGCCAGCAGTTTTGGCGGAACCACCTACAATGAGCAGTTCTTC.